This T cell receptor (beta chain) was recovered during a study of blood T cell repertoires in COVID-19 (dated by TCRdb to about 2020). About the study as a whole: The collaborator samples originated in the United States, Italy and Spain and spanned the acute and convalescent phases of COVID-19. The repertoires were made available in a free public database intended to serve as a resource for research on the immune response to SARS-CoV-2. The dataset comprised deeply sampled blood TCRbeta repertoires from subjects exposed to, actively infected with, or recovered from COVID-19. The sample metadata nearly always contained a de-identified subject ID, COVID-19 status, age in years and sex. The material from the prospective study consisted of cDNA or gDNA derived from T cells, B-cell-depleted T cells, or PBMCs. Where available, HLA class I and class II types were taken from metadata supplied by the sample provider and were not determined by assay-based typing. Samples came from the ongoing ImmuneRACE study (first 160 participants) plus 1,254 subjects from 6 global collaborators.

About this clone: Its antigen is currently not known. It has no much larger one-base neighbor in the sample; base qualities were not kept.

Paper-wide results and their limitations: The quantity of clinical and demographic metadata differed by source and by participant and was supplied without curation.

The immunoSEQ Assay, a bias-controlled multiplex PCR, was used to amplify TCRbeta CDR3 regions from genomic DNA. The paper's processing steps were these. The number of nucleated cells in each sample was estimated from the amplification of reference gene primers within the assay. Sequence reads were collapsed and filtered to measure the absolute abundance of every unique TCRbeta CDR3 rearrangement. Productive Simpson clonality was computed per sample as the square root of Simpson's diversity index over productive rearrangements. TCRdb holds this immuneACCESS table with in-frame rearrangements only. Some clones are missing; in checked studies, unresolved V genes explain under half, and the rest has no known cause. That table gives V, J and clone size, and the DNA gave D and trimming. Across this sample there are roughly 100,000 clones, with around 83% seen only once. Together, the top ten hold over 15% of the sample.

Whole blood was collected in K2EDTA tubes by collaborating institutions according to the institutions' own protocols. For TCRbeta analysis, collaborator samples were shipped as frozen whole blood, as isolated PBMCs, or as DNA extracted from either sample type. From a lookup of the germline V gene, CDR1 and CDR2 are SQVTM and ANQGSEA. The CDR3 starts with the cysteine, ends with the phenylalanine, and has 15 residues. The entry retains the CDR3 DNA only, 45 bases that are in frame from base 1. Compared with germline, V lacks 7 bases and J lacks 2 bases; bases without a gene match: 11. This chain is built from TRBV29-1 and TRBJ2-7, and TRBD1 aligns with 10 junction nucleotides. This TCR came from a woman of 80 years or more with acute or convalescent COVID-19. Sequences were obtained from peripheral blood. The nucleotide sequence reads TGCAGCGCAAAGGCGACCGGGACAGGGGCCTACGAGCAGTACTTC. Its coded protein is CSAKATGTGAYEQYF.